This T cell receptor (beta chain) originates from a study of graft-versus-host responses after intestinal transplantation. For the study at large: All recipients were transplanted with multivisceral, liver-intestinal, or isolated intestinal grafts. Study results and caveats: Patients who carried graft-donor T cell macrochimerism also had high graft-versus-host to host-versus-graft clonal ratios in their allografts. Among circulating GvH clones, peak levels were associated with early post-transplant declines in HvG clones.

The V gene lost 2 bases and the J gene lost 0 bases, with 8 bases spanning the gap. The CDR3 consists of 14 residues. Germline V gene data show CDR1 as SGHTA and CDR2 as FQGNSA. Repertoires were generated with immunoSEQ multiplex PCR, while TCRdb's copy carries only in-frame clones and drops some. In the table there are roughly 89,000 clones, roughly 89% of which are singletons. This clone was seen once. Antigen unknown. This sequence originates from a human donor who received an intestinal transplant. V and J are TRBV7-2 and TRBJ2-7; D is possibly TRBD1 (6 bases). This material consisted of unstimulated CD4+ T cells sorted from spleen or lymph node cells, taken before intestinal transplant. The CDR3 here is CASSLNRASYEQYF. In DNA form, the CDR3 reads TGTGCCAGCAGCTTAAACAGGGCCTCCTACGAGCAGTACTTC.